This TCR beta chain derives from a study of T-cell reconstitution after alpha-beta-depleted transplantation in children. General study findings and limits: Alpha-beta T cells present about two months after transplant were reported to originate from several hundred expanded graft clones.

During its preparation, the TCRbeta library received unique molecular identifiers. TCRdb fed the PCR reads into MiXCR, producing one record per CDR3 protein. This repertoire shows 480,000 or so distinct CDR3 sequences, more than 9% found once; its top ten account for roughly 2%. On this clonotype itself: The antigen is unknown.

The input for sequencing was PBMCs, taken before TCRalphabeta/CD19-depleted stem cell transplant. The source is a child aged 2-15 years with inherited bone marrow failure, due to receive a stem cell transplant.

CDR3 region: CASSFGLWRAYGYTF. CDR3 in DNA: TGTGCCAGCAGTTTTGGTTTGTGGAGGGCCTATGGCTACACCTTC. V usage is TRBV12-3 or TRBV12-4 and J usage is TRBJ1-2; D is unresolved. Trimming cost V 3 bases and J 4 bases, with 15 bases left between them. This CDR3 spans 15 amino acids.